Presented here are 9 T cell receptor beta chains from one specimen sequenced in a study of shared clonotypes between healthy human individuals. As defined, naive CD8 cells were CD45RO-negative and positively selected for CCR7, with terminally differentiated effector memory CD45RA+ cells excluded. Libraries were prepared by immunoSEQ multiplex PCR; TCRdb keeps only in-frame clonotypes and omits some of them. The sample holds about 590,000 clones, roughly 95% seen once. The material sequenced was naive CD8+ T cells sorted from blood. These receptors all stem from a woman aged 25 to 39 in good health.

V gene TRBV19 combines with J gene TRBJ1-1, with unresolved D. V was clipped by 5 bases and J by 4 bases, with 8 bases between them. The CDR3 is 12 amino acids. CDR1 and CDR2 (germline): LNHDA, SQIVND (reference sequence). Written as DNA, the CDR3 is TGTGCCAGTAGTGACTTACCCACTGAAGCTTTCTTT. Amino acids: CASSDLPTEAFF.

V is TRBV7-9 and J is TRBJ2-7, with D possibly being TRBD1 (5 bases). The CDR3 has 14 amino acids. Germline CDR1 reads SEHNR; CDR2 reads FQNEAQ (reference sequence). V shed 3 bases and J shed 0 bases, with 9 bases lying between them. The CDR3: CASSFQDTSYEQYF. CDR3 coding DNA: TGTGCCAGCAGCTTTCAGGACACCTCCTACGAGCAGTACTTC.

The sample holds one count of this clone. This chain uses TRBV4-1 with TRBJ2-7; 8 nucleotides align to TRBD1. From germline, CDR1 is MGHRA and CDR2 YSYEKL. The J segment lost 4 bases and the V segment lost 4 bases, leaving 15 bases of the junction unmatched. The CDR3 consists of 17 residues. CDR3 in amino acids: CASSPLRAQGELYEQYF. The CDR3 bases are TGCGCCAGCAGCCCCCTGCGGGCACAGGGGGAATTGTACGAGCAGTACTTC.

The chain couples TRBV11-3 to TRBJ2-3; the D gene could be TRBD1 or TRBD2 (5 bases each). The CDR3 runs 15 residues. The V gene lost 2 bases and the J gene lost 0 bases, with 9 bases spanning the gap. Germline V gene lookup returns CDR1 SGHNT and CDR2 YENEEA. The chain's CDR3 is CASSLTGASTDTQYF. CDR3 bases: TGTGCCAGCAGCTTAACCGGGGCTAGCACAGATACGCAGTATTTT.

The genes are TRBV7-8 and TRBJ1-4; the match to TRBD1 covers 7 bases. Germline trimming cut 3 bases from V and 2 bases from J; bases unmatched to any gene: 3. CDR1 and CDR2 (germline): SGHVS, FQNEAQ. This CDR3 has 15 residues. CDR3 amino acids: CASSFLRGTNEKLFF. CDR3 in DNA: TGTGCCAGCAGCTTTCTCAGGGGGACTAATGAAAAACTGTTTTTT.

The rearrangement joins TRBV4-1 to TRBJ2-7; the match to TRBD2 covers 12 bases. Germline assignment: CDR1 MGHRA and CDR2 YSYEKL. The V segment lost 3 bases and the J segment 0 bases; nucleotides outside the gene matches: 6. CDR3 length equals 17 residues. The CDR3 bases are TGCGCCAGCAGCCATTCACCGACTAGCGGGAGCTCCTACGAGCAGTACTTC. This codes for CASSHSPTSGSSYEQYF.

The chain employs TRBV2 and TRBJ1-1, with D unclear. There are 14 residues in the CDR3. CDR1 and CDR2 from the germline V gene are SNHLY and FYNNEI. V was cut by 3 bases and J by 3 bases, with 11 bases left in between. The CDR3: CASSDWGMDTEAFF. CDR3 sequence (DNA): TGTGCCAGCAGTGATTGGGGAATGGACACTGAAGCTTTCTTT.

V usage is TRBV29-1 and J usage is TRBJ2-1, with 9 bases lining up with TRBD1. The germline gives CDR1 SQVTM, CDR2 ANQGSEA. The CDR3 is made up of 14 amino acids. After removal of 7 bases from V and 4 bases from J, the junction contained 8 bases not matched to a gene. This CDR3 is CSGTGQGTYNEQFF. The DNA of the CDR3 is TGCAGCGGAACGGGACAGGGAACGTACAATGAGCAGTTCTTC.

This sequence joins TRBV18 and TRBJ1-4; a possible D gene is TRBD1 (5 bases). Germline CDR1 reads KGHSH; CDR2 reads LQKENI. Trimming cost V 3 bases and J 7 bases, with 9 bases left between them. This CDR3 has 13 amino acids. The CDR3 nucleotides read TGTGCCAGCTCACCGGGACCGCGTGAAAAACTGTTTTTT. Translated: CASSPGPREKLFF. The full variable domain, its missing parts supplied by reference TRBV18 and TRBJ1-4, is NAGVMQNPRHLVRRRGQEARLRCSPMKGHSHVYWYRQLPEEGLKFMVYLQKENIIDESGMPKERFSAEFPKEGPSILRIQQVVRGDSAAYFCASSPGPREKLFFGSGTQLSVL.